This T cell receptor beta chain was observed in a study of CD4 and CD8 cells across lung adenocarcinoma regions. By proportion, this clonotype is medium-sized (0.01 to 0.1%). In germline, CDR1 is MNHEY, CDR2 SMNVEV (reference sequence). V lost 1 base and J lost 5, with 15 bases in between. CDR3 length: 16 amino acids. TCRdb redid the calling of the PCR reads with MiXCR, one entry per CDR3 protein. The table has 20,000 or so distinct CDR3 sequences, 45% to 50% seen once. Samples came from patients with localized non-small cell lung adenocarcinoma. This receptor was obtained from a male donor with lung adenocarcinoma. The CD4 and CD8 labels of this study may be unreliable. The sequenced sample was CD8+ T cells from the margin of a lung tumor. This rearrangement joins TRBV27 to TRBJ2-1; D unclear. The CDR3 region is CASSLYLGPGHNEQFF. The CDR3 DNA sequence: TGTGCCAGCAGTTTATATCTAGGACCGGGTCACAATGAGCAGTTCTTC.